Listed here are 10 T cell receptor beta chains from one sample, sequenced in a study of CD8+ T cells in alopecia areata (dated by TCRdb to 2016 to 2018). This specimen's time point label, per the study, means: roughly 26 weeks on oral tofacitinib. The sample's treatment or condition label, in plain terms: oral pan-JAK inhibitor, 5-10 mg twice daily. Libraries came from the immunoSEQ multiplex PCR assay. To provide template for TCR sequencing, every sample had RNA extracted and reverse transcribed into cDNA. The table was pulled from immuneACCESS by TCRdb, which kept in-frame rearrangements only. Such tables lose some clones; where checked, under half of the loss comes from unresolved V genes, and the rest has no known cause. The table for this sample lists roughly 180,000 clones; around half of them were counted only once. The ten top clones hold approximately 11% of the sample. The sample was CD8+ T cells sorted from blood, taken at week 24, from a patient treated with tofacitinib. Source of these receptors: a human donor with alopecia areata.

The count of this clone is one. The V gene is TRBV29-1, the J gene TRBJ2-1; the D is unclear. The V gene lost 1 base and the J gene lost 1 base, with 8 bases spanning the gap. The CDR3 is 14 amino acids. Germline V lookup: CDR1 SQVTM, CDR2 ANQGSEA. The CDR3: CSVEGRQSYNEQFF. CDR3 bases: TGCAGCGTTGAAGGGCGGCAGTCCTACAATGAGCAGTTCTTC.

The chain has TRBV11-2 and TRBJ2-3, with 7 nucleotides matching TRBD2. CDR1 is SGHAT and CDR2 is FQNNGV in the germline V gene. The CDR3 consists of 15 residues. V trimming: 5 bases; J trimming: 0 bases; junction bases outside the gene matches: 5. CDR3 in amino acids: CASSDAGASTDTQYF. As DNA, the CDR3 is TGTGCCAGCAGCGACGCGGGAGCTAGCACAGATACGCAGTATTTT.

As to this clone: The same CDR3 can be traced to other DNA sequences in this sample. This chain uses TRBV5-6 with TRBJ2-5, with a tentative D call TRBD1 (5 bases). Germline V gene sequence: CDR1 SGHDT, CDR2 YYEEEE. The CDR3 has 13 amino acids. Trimming shortened V by 0 bases and J by 3 bases, and 6 bases separated the two germline ends. The DNA of the CDR3 is TGTGCCAGCAGCTTGGGACAGAAAGAGACCCAGTACTTC. Its translation: CASSLGQKETQYF.

In this sample, this clone turned up a few times. The chain joins TRBV14 to TRBJ2-6; D gene uncertain. Germline assignment: CDR1 SGHDN and CDR2 FVKESK. V gave up 4 bases and J gave up 0 bases, with 10 bases separating them. The CDR3 length is 16 residues. The DNA for the CDR3 is TGTGCCAGCAGCCCCCTAACCGGCTCTGGGGCCAACGTCCTGACTTTC. Translation: CASSPLTGSGANVLTF.

The genes are TRBV2 and TRBJ2-4; the match to TRBD1 covers 8 bases. The CDR3 loop spans 13 amino acids. CDR1 is SNHLY, CDR2 FYNNEI, per germline. The junction had 8 bases not matched to a gene; V was cut back by 10 bases and J by 6 bases. The CDR3 loop is CAIHRTGTNIQYF. The CDR3 coding sequence is TGTGCCATCCATAGGACAGGGACAAACATTCAGTACTTC.

The chain combines TRBV29-1 with TRBJ2-7; 9 bases are a match to TRBD1. The ends lost 5 bases at V and 0 bases at J; junction bases unmatched: 5. The CDR3 is 14 amino acids. Looked up from germline, CDR1 is SQVTM and CDR2 is ANQGSEA. The CDR3 DNA reads as TGCAGCGTTAGCGGACAGGGGAGCTCCTACGAGCAGTACTTC. Translated: CSVSGQGSSYEQYF.

This chain connects TRBV27 to TRBJ2-5; TRBD1 matches at 10 bases. The germline gives CDR1 MNHEY, CDR2 SMNVEV (reference sequence). J was trimmed by 4 bases and V by 5 bases; bases with no gene match: 7. This CDR3 comprises 15 residues. CDR3 nucleotides: TGTGCCAGCAGTAACGACAGGGGGCGCGGAGAGACCCAGTACTTC. It encodes CASSNDRGRGETQYF.

The table lists this clone with a few counts. V is TRBV13 and J is TRBJ1-2; 10 nucleotides align to TRBD1. Germline V lookup: CDR1 PRHDT, CDR2 FYEKMQ (reference sequence). The J segment lost 11 bases and the V segment lost 5 bases, leaving 5 bases of the junction unmatched. The CDR3 has 12 residues. The CDR3 DNA reads as TGTGCCAGCAGCCTGGGGACAGGGGATTACACCTTC. As protein: CASSLGTGDYTF.

The rearrangement links TRBV30 to TRBJ2-7, with 9 bases fitting TRBD1. The CDR3 runs 16 residues. V lost 1 base, J lost 4 bases, and 11 bases stayed unmatched. The germline gives CDR1 GTSNPN, CDR2 SVGIG (reference sequence). This chain's CDR3 is CAWSGPGQGSLYEQYF. CDR3 DNA sequence: TGTGCCTGGAGTGGACCGGGACAGGGTTCCCTGTACGAGCAGTACTTC. The whole variable domain, filled in from reference TRBV30 and TRBJ2-7, reads SQTIHQWPATLVQPVGSPLSLECTVEGTSNPNLYWYRQAAGRGLQLLFYSVGIGQISSEVPQNLSASRPQDRQFILSSKKLLLSDSGFYLCAWSGPGQGSLYEQYFGPGTRLTVT.

The chain carries TRBV29-1 and TRBJ2-7, with 8 bases fitting TRBD1. Trimming took 6 bases from V and 1 from J; bases not matched to a gene: 5. The CDR3 loop spans 13 amino acids. CDR1 is SQVTM and CDR2 is ANQGSEA in the germline V gene. The DNA of the CDR3 is TGCAGCGTCGTGACAGGGGATTCCTACGAGCAGTACTTC. Its translation: CSVVTGDSYEQYF.